One sample yielded the 19 T cell receptor beta chains listed below, sequenced in a study of T cell responses to AZD1222 COVID-19 vaccine (dated by TCRdb to the early 2020s). Library prep was done by the immunoSEQ multiplex PCR assay. What TCRdb holds here is the immuneACCESS table cut down to in-frame rearrangements. Part of the clones is not present; checked against another copy, under half of the missing clones reflect an unresolved V gene, and the others are unexplained. The sample records about 83,000 clones, more than 75% of which are singletons. The ten most abundant clones make up approximately 4.5% of the sample. The sample's time point label is to be understood as: baseline before first vaccination. The treatment or condition tag for this specimen amounts to: meningococcal conjugate vaccine given as trial control. The sample consisted of peripheral blood, taken on day 0 of MenACWY control vaccination. The receptors shown here come from an adult in good health.

The gene calls are TRBV28 and TRBJ1-2; D unclear. The CDR3 spans 14 residues. The ends were cut back, 2 bases at V and 4 bases at J, with 11 bases in the middle. Germline values: CDR1 MDHEN, CDR2 SYDVKM. The CDR3 region is CASSLAQKGYGYTF. The CDR3 nucleotides are TGTGCCAGCAGTTTAGCTCAAAAAGGCTATGGCTACACCTTC.

V is TRBV12-5 and J is TRBJ2-1; D might be TRBD1 or TRBD2, each matching 5 bases. CDR1 and CDR2 (germline): LGHNT, FRNRAP. The CDR3 is 13 amino acids. V was clipped by 10 bases and J by 2 bases, with 12 bases between them. The CDR3 protein is CATGTSTYNEQFF. The CDR3 region has the DNA TGTGCTACCGGGACCTCCACCTACAATGAGCAGTTCTTC.

This clone showed up just once. The chain links TRBV24-1 to TRBJ2-5; D is uncertain. The CDR3 spans 12 residues. Germline V gene sequence: CDR1 KGHDR, CDR2 SFDVKD. The ends were cut back, 2 bases at V and 5 bases at J, with 5 bases in the middle. CDR3 nucleotide sequence: TGTGCCACCAGTGATTCCAAGGAGACCCAGTACTTC. It is translated as CATSDSKETQYF.

The chain couples TRBV6-1 to TRBJ1-3; D may be TRBD1 (5 bases). The CDR3 loop spans 15 amino acids. Between the trimmed V and J ends, which lost 3 bases and 0 bases, there was a span of 9 bases. Germline V gives CDR1 MNHNS, CDR2 SASEGT. DNA of the CDR3: TGTGCCAGCAGTGACAGGGCCCTCTCTGGAAACACCATATATTTT. Its translation is CASSDRALSGNTIYF.

The rearrangement joins TRBV28 to TRBJ2-7, with D tentatively TRBD1 or TRBD2 (5 bases each). Germline lookup yields CDR1 MDHEN and CDR2 SYDVKM. The length of the CDR3 is 15 residues. V was cut by 5 bases and J by 0 bases, with 14 bases left in between. The CDR3 sequence is CASSIGTDLSYEQYF. CDR3 coding DNA: TGTGCCAGCAGTATTGGGACGGACCTCTCCTACGAGCAGTACTTC.

The chain joins TRBV18 to TRBJ1-2; D ambiguous. The CDR3 length is 14 residues. Germline CDR1 is KGHSH and CDR2 is LQKENI. V shed 3 bases and J shed 6 bases, with 14 bases lying between them. The CDR3 region has the DNA TGTGCCAGCTCACCCCTCTCCCCCCAAGATGGCTACACCTTC. As protein: CASSPLSPQDGYTF.

The CDR3 reads CASSHSGTGGAQYF. CDR3 in DNA: TGTGCCAGCAGCCATTCCGGGACTGGAGGGGCCCAGTACTTC. The chain employs TRBV14 and TRBJ2-5, with D perhaps TRBD2 (6 bases). CDR1 and CDR2 (germline): SGHDN, FVKESK. The length of the CDR3 is 14 residues. V was clipped by 3 bases and J by 9 bases, with 17 bases between them.

J is TRBJ1-5 and V is TRBV19; 7 nucleotides agree with TRBD1. This CDR3 has 13 amino acids. The germline gives CDR1 LNHDA, CDR2 SQIVND (reference sequence). V lost 2 bases to trimming and J lost 5 bases; unmatched junction nucleotides: 0. CDR3 in amino acids: CASSIQGDQPQHF. CDR3 DNA sequence: TGTGCCAGTAGTATACAGGGGGATCAGCCCCAGCATTTT.

V is TRBV6-5 and J is TRBJ2-7, with a weak D call TRBD1 (6 bases). The V gene lost 5 bases and the J gene lost 2 bases, with 16 bases spanning the gap. CDR3 length: 15 amino acids. Germline values: CDR1 MNHEY, CDR2 SVGAGI. Written as DNA, the CDR3 is TGTGCCAGCAGTCCGGGACAAATCAAGACCTACGAGCAGTACTTC. This gives the protein CASSPGQIKTYEQYF.

The V gene is TRBV29-1, the J gene TRBJ2-2, with D possibly matching TRBD2 (7 bases). The CDR3 has 14 amino acids. Germline CDR1 SQVTM, CDR2 ANQGSEA. V lost 7 bases, J lost 4 bases, and 16 bases lay in between. The DNA of the CDR3 is TGCAGCGCCCAATGGGGGGGCATCACCGGGGAGCTGTTTTTT. Encoded protein: CSAQWGGITGELFF.

This clone has just one count. The chain combines TRBV6-6 with TRBJ1-2, with D possibly being TRBD1 (6 bases). V was trimmed by 10 bases and J by 2 bases, leaving 17 bases between them. The CDR3 totals 14 residues. CDR1 and CDR2 (germline): MNHNY, SVGAGI (reference sequence). CDR3 protein: CATAEGGRNYGYTF. Written as DNA, the CDR3 is TGTGCCACTGCCGAGGGGGGTCGGAACTATGGCTACACCTTC.

V gene TRBV6-5 combines with J gene TRBJ2-5; no reliable D call. CDR1 and CDR2 from the germline V gene are MNHEY and SVGAGI. The V and J ends lost 0 bases and 1 base respectively, with 6 bases between them. There are 14 residues in the CDR3. This CDR3 is CASSYSPGQETQYF. The CDR3 bases are TGTGCCAGCAGTTACTCGCCAGGCCAAGAGACCCAGTACTTC.

V gene TRBV5-1 combines with J gene TRBJ1-4; weak D call: TRBD1 (5 bases). Trimming left V 0 bases short and J 3 bases short, with 12 bases between. The CDR3 runs to 16 residues. Germline CDR1 and CDR2: SGHRS and YFSETQ. CDR3 in amino acids: CASSLARGAANEKLFF. The CDR3 coding sequence is TGCGCCAGCAGCTTGGCCCGAGGGGCGGCTAATGAAAAACTGTTTTTT.

The chain employs TRBV25-1 and TRBJ2-7; TRBD2 is a possible D gene (6 bases). Per the germline V gene, CDR1 is MGHDK and CDR2 is SYGVNS. The CDR3 is 15 residues long. The V and J ends lost 4 bases and 4 bases respectively, with 17 bases between them. The CDR3 protein is CASSGAGRFSYEQYF. DNA of the CDR3: TGTGCCAGCAGTGGGGCAGGGAGGTTTTCGTACGAGCAGTACTTC.

CDR3 protein: CASSLRELAVTDTQYF. The CDR3 DNA is TGTGCCAGCAGCCTAAGGGAACTAGCAGTCACAGATACGCAGTATTTT. The rearrangement uses TRBV11-2 and TRBJ2-3; D possibly corresponds to TRBD2 (6 bases). The CDR3 is 16 residues long. Deletions cut 5 bases from V and 2 bases from J, with 17 bases between. The germline V gene encodes CDR1 SGHAT and CDR2 FQNNGV.

This chain joins TRBV18 and TRBJ1-2; 8 positions match TRBD1. V lost 1 base, J lost 1 base, and 2 bases stayed unmatched. The CDR3 runs to 15 residues. The germline gives CDR1 KGHSH, CDR2 LQKENI. CDR3 nucleotide sequence: TGTGCCAGCTCACCACAACAGGGGGGTAACTATGGCTACACCTTC. Its translation is CASSPQQGGNYGYTF.

V is TRBV28 and J is TRBJ2-7; TRBD2 aligns across 7 bases. This CDR3 has 16 amino acids. Germline V lookup: CDR1 MDHEN, CDR2 SYDVKM. Trimming removed 3 bases from V and 2 bases from J; junction bases left unmatched: 10. CDR3: CASSFLRGDVTYEQYF. In DNA, the CDR3 is TGTGCCAGCAGTTTCTTACGGGGGGACGTAACCTACGAGCAGTACTTC.

This clone was seen a single time. The chain couples TRBV27 to TRBJ2-1, with D possibly matching TRBD1 (6 bases). Trimming removed 2 bases at V and 6 bases at J, with 17 bases between. The germline V gene encodes CDR1 MNHEY and CDR2 SMNVEV (reference sequence). The CDR3 has 16 amino acids. The CDR3 DNA follows: TGTGCCAGCAGTTTAAGTCGGCTACCAGGGGTCAATGAGCAGTTCTTC. It encodes CASSLSRLPGVNEQFF.

The chain uses TRBV27 and TRBJ2-7; D unclear. Trimming removed 3 bases at V and 3 bases at J, with 9 bases between. Germline CDR1 and CDR2: MNHEY and SMNVEV (reference sequence). The CDR3 is 13 residues long. CDR3 DNA sequence: TGTGCCAGCAGTTTGGGCGGATTCTACGAGCAGTACTTC. This codes for CASSLGGFYEQYF.